These 11 T cell receptor beta chains were sequenced from one sample in a study of blood T cell repertoires in COVID-19. Repertoires were generated with immunoSEQ multiplex PCR, while TCRdb's copy carries only in-frame clones and drops some. The table records about 480,000 clones, roughly 88% of them present only once. Sequenced sample: peripheral blood. All receptors come from a woman in her fifties or sixties with COVID-19, enrolled during active disease.

V usage is TRBV9 and J usage is TRBJ2-3; TRBD2 agrees at 8 bases. CDR1 is SGDLS and CDR2 is YYNGEE in the germline V gene. Trimming at V came to 0 bases and at J to 6 bases, leaving 12 bases not matched to a gene. The CDR3 is made up of 17 amino acids. Here the CDR3 reads CASSVAPHGLASDTQYF. The DNA for the CDR3 is TGTGCCAGCAGCGTAGCCCCCCATGGACTAGCAAGCGATACGCAGTATTTT.

In its sample, this clone was seen a few times. This chain joins TRBV4-2 and TRBJ1-3, with D hard to call. V lost 0 bases to trimming and J lost 0 bases, with 9 bases between them. CDR1 and CDR2 from the germline V gene are LGHNA and YNFKEQ. The CDR3 consists of 16 residues. Here the CDR3 DNA reads TGTGCCAGCAGCCAAGATCAGGTTTCCTCTGGAAACACCATATATTTT. Translation gives CASSQDQVSSGNTIYF.

This clone was counted a single time. The chain couples TRBV6-5 to TRBJ2-1; 11 bases are a match to TRBD1. After removal of 7 bases from V and 2 bases from J, the junction contained 1 base not matched to a gene. Germline V lookup: CDR1 MNHEY, CDR2 SVGAGI. CDR3 length: 14 amino acids. In nucleotides, the CDR3 is TGTGCCAGCAAGGGACAGGGGGCCTACAATGAGCAGTTCTTC. Its translation is CASKGQGAYNEQFF.

The rearrangement joins TRBV15 to TRBJ1-3; a weak D match, TRBD1 (5 bases). V lost 0 bases and J lost 0, with 15 bases in between. This CDR3 has 18 residues. Germline CDR1 reads LNHNV; CDR2 reads YYDKDF (reference sequence). The CDR3 loop is CATSRDRKTVLSGNTIYF. CDR3 nucleotides: TGTGCCACCAGCAGAGATCGGAAGACAGTTCTCTCTGGAAACACCATATATTTT.

The chain uses TRBV19 and TRBJ2-4; D remains unclear. V lost 5 bases and J 0 bases, leaving 8 bases between the germline ends. Germline V gives CDR1 LNHDA, CDR2 SQIVND (reference sequence). This CDR3 has 14 amino acids. The CDR3 spells CASSGLRAKNIQYF. The CDR3 DNA follows: TGTGCCAGTAGTGGGCTCCGAGCCAAAAACATTCAGTACTTC.

The chain recombines TRBV19 with TRBJ2-7; the match to TRBD1 covers 11 bases. Germline CDR1 LNHDA, CDR2 SQIVND (reference sequence). V lost 4 bases to trimming and J lost 5 bases; unmatched junction nucleotides: 1. This CDR3 spans 13 amino acids. As DNA, the CDR3 is TGTGCCAGTAGTAGGACAGGGGGCGACGAGCAGTACTTC. Amino acids: CASSRTGGDEQYF.

This chain joins TRBV9 and TRBJ2-7; D unclear. CDR3 size: 14 residues. CDR1 and CDR2 from the germline V gene are SGDLS and YYNGEE. Between the trimmed V and J ends, which lost 0 bases and 8 bases, there was a span of 15 bases. For the CDR3, the DNA is TGTGCCAGCAGCGTAGGTCTCCTAGATGTGAAGCAGTACTTC. It translates to CASSVGLLDVKQYF.

For the CDR3, the DNA is TGTGCCAGTAGTACCCCCAAGGACAGGGTAACAGATACGCAGTATTTT. Translated: CASSTPKDRVTDTQYF. The J gene is TRBJ2-3, the V gene TRBV19; 8 bases fit TRBD1. The CDR3 spans 16 residues. V shed 4 bases, J shed 3 bases, and the junction held 9 bases outside the gene matches. Germline CDR1 reads LNHDA; CDR2 reads SQIVND (reference sequence).

The chain uses TRBV19 and TRBJ1-1; 7 bases line up with TRBD1. The CDR3 has 15 residues. The germline CDR1 and CDR2 sequences are LNHDA and SQIVND (reference sequence). Unmatched junction bases numbered 12, after V lost 7 bases and J lost 4 bases. The CDR3 sequence is CASTLKGTALTEAFF. For the CDR3, the DNA is TGTGCCAGTACCTTGAAAGGGACAGCCCTCACTGAAGCTTTCTTT.

This chain uses TRBV5-1 with TRBJ2-1, with D possibly TRBD2 on 5 matching bases. V shed 5 bases and J shed 0 bases, with 12 bases lying between them. Germline-derived CDR1 and CDR2 are SGHRS and YFSETQ. The CDR3 loop spans 15 amino acids. CDR3: CASRLEVSSYNEQFF. CDR3 in DNA: TGCGCCAGCAGACTAGAAGTTTCCTCCTACAATGAGCAGTTCTTC.

The chain couples TRBV10-2 to TRBJ1-1; the D gene is possibly TRBD1 (6 bases). Trimming removed 6 bases from V and 5 bases from J, with 16 bases in between. The CDR3 covers 14 residues. Germline V gene sequence: CDR1 WSHSY, CDR2 SAAADI. The chain's CDR3 is CASRRGSEGTEAFF. Here the CDR3 DNA reads TGCGCCAGCAGAAGGGGGTCCGAGGGAACTGAAGCTTTCTTT.